The clone carrying this TCR beta chain appeared a few times. A clone one base away is much larger, so this may be a read error. This sample includes further DNA sequences coding for the same CDR3. The V and J ends lost 0 bases and 1 base respectively, with 3 bases between them. The germline V gene has CDR1 MNHEY and CDR2 SVGAGI. The CDR3 extends over 13 amino acids. This entry belongs to a study of shared clonotypes between healthy human individuals. Cells designated naive CD8 were CD45RO-negative and were positively selected for CCR7, with terminally differentiated effector memory CD45RA+ cells excluded. The method was immunoSEQ multiplex PCR; TCRdb's version includes in-frame clones alone and lacks a portion of them. The sample lists about 2.2 million clones; 80% to 95% were seen once.

This chain links TRBV6-5 with TRBJ1-1; no clear D. This sequence originates from a man younger than 35 in good health. Some clones in this sample may be carry-over from other donors' samples. Sequenced: naive CD8+ T cells from PBMCs. The CDR3 DNA is TGTGCCAGCAGTTACTCAGAGAACACTGAAGCTTTCTTT. Its protein product is CASSYSENTEAFF.